The clone carrying this T cell receptor (beta chain) was observed at least ten times. The antigen is not known. The sample originates from a study of early T cells in non-severe SARS-CoV-2 infection. Study context: Alpha and beta chains were unpaired, from unsorted whole-blood bulk RNA. Study outcomes and limitations: VDJdb-based matching was biased toward anti-spike CD8 responses and missed private and CD4 specificities.

Molecules of cDNA were individually given unique molecular identifiers that were attached to them. TCRdb reprocessed the 5' RACE reads via MiXCR and lists one record per CDR3 protein. The table includes approximately 70,000 distinct CDR3 sequences, 5% detected once. Germline trimming cut 6 bases from V and 3 bases from J; bases unmatched to any gene: 7. The V gene's germline CDR1 is LGHNT and CDR2 FRNRAP. The length of the CDR3 is 15 residues. This clonotype was obtained from an adult who was a healthcare worker with PCR-confirmed SARS-CoV-2 infection or an uninfected control (not recorded which). V gene TRBV12-5 combines with J gene TRBJ1-4; TRBD1 matches 7 bases. The material was whole blood, obtained at baseline. The CDR3 DNA reads as TGTGCTAGTGGCCGGGACAGAATTCCTAATGAAAAACTGTTTTTT. It specifies CASGRDRIPNEKLFF.